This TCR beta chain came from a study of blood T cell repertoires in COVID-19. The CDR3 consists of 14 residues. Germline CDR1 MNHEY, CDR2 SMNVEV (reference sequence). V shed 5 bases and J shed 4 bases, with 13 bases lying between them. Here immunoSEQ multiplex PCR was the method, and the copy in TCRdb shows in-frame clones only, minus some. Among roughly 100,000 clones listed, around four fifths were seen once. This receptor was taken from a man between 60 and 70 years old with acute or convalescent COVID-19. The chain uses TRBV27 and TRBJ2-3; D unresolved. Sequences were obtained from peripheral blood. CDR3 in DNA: TGTGCCAGCAGTAAGCAAAGTCTATCAGATACGCAGTATTTT. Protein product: CASSKQSLSDTQYF.